Below are 5 T cell receptor beta chains sequenced from a single sample in a study of cytomegalovirus exposure and HLA in healthy donors (dated by TCRdb to about 2017). The library was obtained by the immunoSEQ multiplex PCR assay. A mixture of 60 forward primers for TCR Vbeta segments and 13 reverse primers for TCR Jbeta segments was used in the multiplex PCR. Entries here come from immuneACCESS through TCRdb and include only in-frame sequences with V and J called. Some clones fail to appear in such tables; in the studies checked, an unresolved V gene covers under half of the shortfall, and the cause of the remainder is unknown. This sample comprises 150,000 to 180,000 clones, 65% to 85% of them detected only once. The ten most abundant clones make up approximately 2.6% of the sample. The specimen was PBMCs. The receptors were gathered from a man younger than 35 in good health and CMV-seronegative.

J is TRBJ2-5 and V is TRBV7-9; 10 nucleotides agree with TRBD1. The trim removed 2 bases at V and 5 bases at J, leaving 5 bases unmatched. The CDR3 consists of 15 residues. Germline CDR1 SEHNR, CDR2 FQNEAQ (reference sequence). CDR3 sequence: CASSLPKTGGETQYF. CDR3 nucleotide sequence: TGTGCCAGCAGCTTACCAAAGACAGGGGGCGAGACCCAGTACTTC. The full variable domain, rest sourced from reference TRBV7-9 and TRBJ2-5, is DTGVSQNPRHKITKRGQNVTFRCDPISEHNRLYWYRQTLGQGPEFLTYFQNEAQLEKSRLLSDRFSAERPKGSFSTLEIQRTEQGDSAMYLCASSLPKTGGETQYFGPGTRLLVL.

The DNA for the CDR3 is TGTGCCAGCAGCTTCCCCGATGGTTGGACTACTGAAGCTTTCTTT. It is translated as CASSFPDGWTTEAFF. The chain employs TRBV7-6 and TRBJ1-1; D not certain. This CDR3 contains 15 residues. The ends were cut back, 3 bases at V and 5 bases at J, with 16 bases in the middle. CDR1 and CDR2 from the germline V gene are SGHVS and FNYEAQ.

The chain recombines TRBV10-3 with TRBJ1-4, with D perhaps TRBD1 (6 bases). The germline V gene encodes CDR1 ENHRY and CDR2 SYGVKD. The V and J ends lost 6 bases and 5 bases respectively, with 19 bases between them. The length of the CDR3 is 16 residues. This CDR3 reads CAISSGTAGANEKLFF. The CDR3 bases are TGTGCCATCAGCTCCGGGACGGCGGGGGCCAATGAAAAACTGTTTTTT.

This clone was observed once. The CDR3 nucleotides read TGTGCCAGCAGGGGACAGGGGGACGGCTACACCTTC. This gives the protein CASRGQGDGYTF. The chain is built from TRBV2 and TRBJ1-2; 11 bases match TRBD1. The trim removed 6 bases at V and 8 bases at J, leaving 2 bases unmatched. CDR3 length equals 12 residues. Germline V gene data show CDR1 as SNHLY and CDR2 as FYNNEI.

The rearrangement joins TRBV2 to TRBJ2-3; 7 bases match TRBD1. The V and J ends lost 8 bases and 4 bases, in that order; junction bases with no gene match: 9. Germline CDR1 and CDR2: SNHLY and FYNNEI. The CDR3 covers 14 residues. The CDR3 sequence: CASCYRGLADTQYF. The CDR3 coding sequence is TGTGCCAGCTGTTACAGGGGATTAGCAGATACGCAGTATTTT.